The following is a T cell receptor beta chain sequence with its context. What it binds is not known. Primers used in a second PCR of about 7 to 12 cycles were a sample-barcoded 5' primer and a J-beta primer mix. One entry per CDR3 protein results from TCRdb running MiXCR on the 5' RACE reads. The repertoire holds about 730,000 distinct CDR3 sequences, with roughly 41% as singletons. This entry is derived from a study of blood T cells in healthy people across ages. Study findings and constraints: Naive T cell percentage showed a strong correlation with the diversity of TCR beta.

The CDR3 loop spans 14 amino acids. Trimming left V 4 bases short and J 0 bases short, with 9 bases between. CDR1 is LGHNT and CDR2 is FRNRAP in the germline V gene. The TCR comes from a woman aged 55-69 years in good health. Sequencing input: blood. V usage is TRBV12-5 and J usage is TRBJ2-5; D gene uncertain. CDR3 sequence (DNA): TGTGCTAGTGGTTCCATAGGGTACCAAGAGACCCAGTACTTC. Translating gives CASGSIGYQETQYF.